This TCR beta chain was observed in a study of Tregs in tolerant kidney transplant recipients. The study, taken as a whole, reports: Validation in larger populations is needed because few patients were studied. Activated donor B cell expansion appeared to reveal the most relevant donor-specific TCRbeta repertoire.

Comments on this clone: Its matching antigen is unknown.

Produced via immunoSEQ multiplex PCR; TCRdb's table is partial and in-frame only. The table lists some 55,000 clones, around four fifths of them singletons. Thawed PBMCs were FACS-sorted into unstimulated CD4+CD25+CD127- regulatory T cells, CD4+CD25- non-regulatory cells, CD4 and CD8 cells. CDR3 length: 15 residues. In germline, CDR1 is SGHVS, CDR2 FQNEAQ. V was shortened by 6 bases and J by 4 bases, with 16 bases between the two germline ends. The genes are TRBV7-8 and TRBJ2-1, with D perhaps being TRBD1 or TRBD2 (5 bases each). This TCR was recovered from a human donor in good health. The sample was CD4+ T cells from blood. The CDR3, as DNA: TGTGCCAGCAGTTGGGGGACCGGCCTTTACAATGAGCAGTTCTTC. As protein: CASSWGTGLYNEQFF.